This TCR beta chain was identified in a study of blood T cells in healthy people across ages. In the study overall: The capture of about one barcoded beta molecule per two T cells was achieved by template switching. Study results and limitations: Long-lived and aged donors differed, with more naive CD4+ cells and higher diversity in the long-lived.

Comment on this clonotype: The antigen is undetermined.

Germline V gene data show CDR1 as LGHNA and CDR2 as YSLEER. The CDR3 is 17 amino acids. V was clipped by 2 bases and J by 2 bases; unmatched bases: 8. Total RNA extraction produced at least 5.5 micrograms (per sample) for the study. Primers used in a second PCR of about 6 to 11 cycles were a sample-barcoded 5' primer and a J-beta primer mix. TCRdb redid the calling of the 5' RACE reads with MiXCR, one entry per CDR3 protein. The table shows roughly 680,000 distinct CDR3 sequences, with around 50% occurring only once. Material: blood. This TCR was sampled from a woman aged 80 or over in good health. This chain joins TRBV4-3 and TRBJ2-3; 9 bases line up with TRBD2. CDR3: CASSQKTSGEYTDTQYF. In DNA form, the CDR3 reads TGCGCCAGCAGCCAAAAGACTAGCGGAGAATACACAGATACGCAGTATTTT.